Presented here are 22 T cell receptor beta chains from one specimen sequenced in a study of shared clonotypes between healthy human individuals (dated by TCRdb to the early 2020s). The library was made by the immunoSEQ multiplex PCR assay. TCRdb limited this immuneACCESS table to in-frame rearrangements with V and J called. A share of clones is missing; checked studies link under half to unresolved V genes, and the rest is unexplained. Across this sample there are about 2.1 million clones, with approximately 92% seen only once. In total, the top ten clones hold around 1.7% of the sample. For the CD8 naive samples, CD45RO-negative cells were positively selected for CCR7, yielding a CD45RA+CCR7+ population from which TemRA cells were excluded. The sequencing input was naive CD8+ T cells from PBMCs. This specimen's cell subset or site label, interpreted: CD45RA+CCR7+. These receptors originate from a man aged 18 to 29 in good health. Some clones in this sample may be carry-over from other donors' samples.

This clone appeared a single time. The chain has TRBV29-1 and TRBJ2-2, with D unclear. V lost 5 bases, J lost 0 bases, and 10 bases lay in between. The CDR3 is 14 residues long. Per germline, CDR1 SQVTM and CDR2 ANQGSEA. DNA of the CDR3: TGCAGCGTTTTAATCAGCCCGAACACCGGGGAGCTGTTTTTT. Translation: CSVLISPNTGELFF.

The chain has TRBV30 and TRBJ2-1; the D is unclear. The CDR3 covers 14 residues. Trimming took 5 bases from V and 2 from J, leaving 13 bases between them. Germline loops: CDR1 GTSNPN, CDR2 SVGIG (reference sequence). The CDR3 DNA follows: TGTGCCTGGGATGGGTGGGTCACCTACAATGAGCAGTTCTTC. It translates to CAWDGWVTYNEQFF.

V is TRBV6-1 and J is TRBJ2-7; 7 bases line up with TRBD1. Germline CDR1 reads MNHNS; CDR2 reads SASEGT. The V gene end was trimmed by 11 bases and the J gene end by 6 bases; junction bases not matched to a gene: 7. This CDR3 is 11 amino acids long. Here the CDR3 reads CAAQGLSEQYF. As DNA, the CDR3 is TGTGCCGCACAGGGGTTGAGCGAGCAGTACTTC.

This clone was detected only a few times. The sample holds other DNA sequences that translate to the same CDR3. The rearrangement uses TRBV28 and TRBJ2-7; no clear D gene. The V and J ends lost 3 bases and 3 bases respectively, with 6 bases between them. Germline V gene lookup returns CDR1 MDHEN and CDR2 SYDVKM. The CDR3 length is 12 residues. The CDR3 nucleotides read TGTGCCAGCAGTTTCTCCGGCTACGAGCAGTACTTC. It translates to CASSFSGYEQYF.

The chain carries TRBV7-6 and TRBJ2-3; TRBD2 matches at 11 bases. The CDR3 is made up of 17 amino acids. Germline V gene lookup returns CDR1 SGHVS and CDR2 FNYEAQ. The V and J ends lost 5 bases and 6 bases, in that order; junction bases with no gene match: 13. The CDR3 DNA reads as TGTGCCAGCAGCCAAACGGAACTAGCGGGAGTTGTGGATACGCAGTATTTT. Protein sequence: CASSQTELAGVVDTQYF.

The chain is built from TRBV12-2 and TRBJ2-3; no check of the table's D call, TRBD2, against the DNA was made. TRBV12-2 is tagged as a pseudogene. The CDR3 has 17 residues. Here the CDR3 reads CASRLERTSGITDTQYF. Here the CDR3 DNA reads TGTGCAAGTCGCCTAGAACGGACTAGCGGGATCACAGATACGCAGTATTTT.

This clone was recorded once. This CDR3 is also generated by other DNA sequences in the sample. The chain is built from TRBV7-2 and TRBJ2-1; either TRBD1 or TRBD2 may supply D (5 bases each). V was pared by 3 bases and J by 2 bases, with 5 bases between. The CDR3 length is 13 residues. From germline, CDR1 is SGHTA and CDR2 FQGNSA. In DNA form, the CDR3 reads TGTGCCAGCAGCTTGGGGGCCTACAATGAGCAGTTCTTC. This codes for CASSLGAYNEQFF.

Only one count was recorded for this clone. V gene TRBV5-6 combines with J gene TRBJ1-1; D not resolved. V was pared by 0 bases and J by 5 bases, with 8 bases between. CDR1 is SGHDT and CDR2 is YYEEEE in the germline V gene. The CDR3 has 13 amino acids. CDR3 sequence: CASSLGQETEAFF. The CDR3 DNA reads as TGTGCCAGCAGCTTGGGGCAGGAGACTGAAGCTTTCTTT.

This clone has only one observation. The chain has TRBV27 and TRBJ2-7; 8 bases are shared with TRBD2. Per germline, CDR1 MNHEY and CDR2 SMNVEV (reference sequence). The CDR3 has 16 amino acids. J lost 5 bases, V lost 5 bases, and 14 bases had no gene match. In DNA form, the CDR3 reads TGTGCCAGCAGTAAACGGTATCCGGGAGGGCCCGACGAGCAGTACTTC. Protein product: CASSKRYPGGPDEQYF.

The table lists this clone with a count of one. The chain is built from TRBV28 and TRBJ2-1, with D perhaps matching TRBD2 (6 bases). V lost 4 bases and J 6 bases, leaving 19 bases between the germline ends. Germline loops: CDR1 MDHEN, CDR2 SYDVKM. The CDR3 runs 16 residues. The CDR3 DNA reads TGTGCCAGCAGTTGGTCCCCGGAGGGAATAATCAATGAGCAGTTCTTC. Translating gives CASSWSPEGIINEQFF.

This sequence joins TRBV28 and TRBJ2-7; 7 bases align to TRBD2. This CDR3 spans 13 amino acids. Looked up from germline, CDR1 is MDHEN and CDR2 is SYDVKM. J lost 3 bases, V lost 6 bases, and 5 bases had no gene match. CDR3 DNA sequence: TGTGCCAGCAGCCCTAGCGGCTACTACGAGCAGTACTTC. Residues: CASSPSGYYEQYF. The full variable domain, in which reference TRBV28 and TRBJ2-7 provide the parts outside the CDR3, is DVKVTQSSRYLVKRTGEKVFLECVQDMDHENMFWYRQDPGLGLRLIYFSYDVKMKEKGDIPEGYSVSREKKERFSLILESASTNQTSMYLCASSPSGYYEQYFGPGTRLTVT.

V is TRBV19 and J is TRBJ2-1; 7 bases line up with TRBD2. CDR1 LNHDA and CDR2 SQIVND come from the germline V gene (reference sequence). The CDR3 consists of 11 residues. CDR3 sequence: CAAAAGDEQFF. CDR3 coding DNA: TGTGCAGCGGCGGCGGGAGATGAGCAGTTCTTC.

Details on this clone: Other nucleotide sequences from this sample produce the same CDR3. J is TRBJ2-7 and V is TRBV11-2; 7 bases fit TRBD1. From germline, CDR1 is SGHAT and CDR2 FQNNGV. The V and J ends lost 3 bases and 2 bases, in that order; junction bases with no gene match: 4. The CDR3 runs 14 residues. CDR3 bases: TGTGCCAGCAGCTTCTTGACAGGGACCTACGAGCAGTACTTC. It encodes CASSFLTGTYEQYF.

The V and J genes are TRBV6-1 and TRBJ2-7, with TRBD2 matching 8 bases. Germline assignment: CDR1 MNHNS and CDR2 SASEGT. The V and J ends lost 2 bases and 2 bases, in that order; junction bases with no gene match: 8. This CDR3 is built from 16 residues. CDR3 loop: CASSELGREVPYEQYF. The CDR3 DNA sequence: TGTGCCAGCAGTGAACTCGGGCGGGAGGTTCCCTACGAGCAGTACTTC.

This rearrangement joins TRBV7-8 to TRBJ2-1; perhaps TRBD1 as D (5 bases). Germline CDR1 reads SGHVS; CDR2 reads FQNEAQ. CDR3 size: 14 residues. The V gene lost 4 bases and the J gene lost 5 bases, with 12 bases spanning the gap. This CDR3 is CASSSIDSNNEQFF. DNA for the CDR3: TGTGCCAGCAGCTCCATAGACAGCAACAATGAGCAGTTCTTC.

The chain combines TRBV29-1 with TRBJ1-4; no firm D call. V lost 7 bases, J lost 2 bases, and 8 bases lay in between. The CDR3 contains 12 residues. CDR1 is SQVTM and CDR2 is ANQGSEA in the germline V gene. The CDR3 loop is CSALQTNEKLFF. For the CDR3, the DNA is TGCAGCGCCCTCCAGACTAATGAAAAACTGTTTTTT.

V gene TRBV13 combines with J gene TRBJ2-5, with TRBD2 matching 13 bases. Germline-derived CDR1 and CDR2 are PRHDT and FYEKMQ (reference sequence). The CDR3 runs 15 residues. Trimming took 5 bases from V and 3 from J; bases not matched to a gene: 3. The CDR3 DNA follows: TGTGCCAGCAGCGAAGGGACTAGCGGGAAAGAGACCCAGTACTTC. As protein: CASSEGTSGKETQYF. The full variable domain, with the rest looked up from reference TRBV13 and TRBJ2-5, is AAGVIQSPRHLIKEKRETATLKCYPIPRHDTVYWYQQGPGQDPQFLISFYEKMQSDKGSIPDRFSAQQFSDYHSELNMSSLELGDSALYFCASSEGTSGKETQYFGPGTRLLVL.

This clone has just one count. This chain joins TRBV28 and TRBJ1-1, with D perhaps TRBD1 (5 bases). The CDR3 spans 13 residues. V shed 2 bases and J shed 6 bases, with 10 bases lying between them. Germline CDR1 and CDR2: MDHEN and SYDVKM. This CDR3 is CASSLPPGAEAFF. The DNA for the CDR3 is TGTGCCAGCAGTTTACCCCCGGGGGCTGAAGCTTTCTTT. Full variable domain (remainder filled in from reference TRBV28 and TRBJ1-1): DVKVTQSSRYLVKRTGEKVFLECVQDMDHENMFWYRQDPGLGLRLIYFSYDVKMKEKGDIPEGYSVSREKKERFSLILESASTNQTSMYLCASSLPPGAEAFFGQGTRLTVV.

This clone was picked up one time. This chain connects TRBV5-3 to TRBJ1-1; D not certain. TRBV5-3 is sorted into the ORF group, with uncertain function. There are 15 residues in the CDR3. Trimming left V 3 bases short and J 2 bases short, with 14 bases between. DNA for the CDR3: TGTGCCAGAAGCTACATTGGCCCAAACAACACTGAAGCTTTCTTT. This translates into CARSYIGPNNTEAFF.

The CDR3 DNA reads TGCAGCGTTGAAGAAGAGGCGGAAGCGACAGGGCTCTACGAGCAGTACTTC. Residues: CSVEEEAEATGLYEQYF. V usage is TRBV29-1 and J usage is TRBJ2-7; 7 bases match TRBD1. The germline V gene has CDR1 SQVTM and CDR2 ANQGSEA. V lost 0 bases to trimming and J lost 3 bases; unmatched junction nucleotides: 14. The length of the CDR3 is 17 residues.

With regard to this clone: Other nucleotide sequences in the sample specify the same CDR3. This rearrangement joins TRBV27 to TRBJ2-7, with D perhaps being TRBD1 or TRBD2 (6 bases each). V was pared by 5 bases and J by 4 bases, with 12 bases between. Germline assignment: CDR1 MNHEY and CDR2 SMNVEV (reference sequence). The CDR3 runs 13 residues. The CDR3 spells CASSPWRGYEQYF. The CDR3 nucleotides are TGTGCCAGCAGTCCCTGGAGGGGGTACGAGCAGTACTTC.

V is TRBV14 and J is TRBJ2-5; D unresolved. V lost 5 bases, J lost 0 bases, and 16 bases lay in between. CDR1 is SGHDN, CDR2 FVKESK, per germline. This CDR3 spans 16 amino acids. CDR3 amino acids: CASSSPDTAYQETQYF. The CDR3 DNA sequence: TGTGCCAGCAGCTCTCCCGATACAGCGTACCAAGAGACCCAGTACTTC.